This T cell receptor (beta chain) was obtained from a study of glioma-infiltrating T cells. The study, taken as a whole, reports: CDR3 overlap between tissue and blood was very small. Above-expected tissue-blood divergence occurred in all gliomas, most in low-grade ones.

In its sample, this clonotype was seen many times. As yet, its antigen is unknown. Using RNA template, CDR3s of TCR alpha and beta were amplified with iRepertoire arm-PCR. Input was roughly 95-450 ng of tissue mRNA or PBMC total RNA. Via MiXCR, TCRdb re-called the multiplex PCR reads, giving one row per CDR3 protein. The repertoire holds about 110,000 distinct CDR3 sequences, with around 25% as singletons. The CDR3 contains 12 residues. The germline V gene encodes CDR1 MNHNS and CDR2 SASEGT. Deletions cut 6 bases from V and 11 bases from J, with 15 bases between. This receptor was identified in a human donor with low-grade glioma or glioblastoma, undergoing nonglioma brain surgery, or in good health (not recorded which). The sequencing sample was made of glioma tissue, nonneoplastic brain tissue, or PBMCs (not recorded which). This chain links TRBV6-1 with TRBJ2-3; D gene uncertain. CDR3 DNA sequence: TGTGCCAGCAGCCTCGACGTCACGGTGCAGTATTTT. This gives the protein CASSLDVTVQYF.